This T cell receptor beta chain was recovered during a study of cytomegalovirus exposure and HLA in healthy donors (dated 2017 in TCRdb). General notes on the study: An earlier analysis of some 500 of the donors reported more than 250 Gb of sequence data and roughly 100 million unique TCR beta sequences from some 180 million T cells. High-throughput TCR immunosequencing, statistical association of individual TCRs with disease status, and machine learning were combined to predict cytomegalovirus infection status. On average, roughly 240,000 unique TCR beta nucleotide sequences were sequenced per donor among some 420 genotyped donors of the cohort, with 15% to 20% of those sequences being non-productive. The later analysis used no new phenotypic data to find candidate immune exposures, relying instead on TCR beta sequences and their occurrence across donors. The study profiled the T cell repertoires of 500 to 800 subjects by immunosequencing and related them to cytomegalovirus serostatus. In a later analysis, previously published TCR beta repertoires from about 670 donors were re-analyzed and high-resolution HLA genotyping was added so that TCR occurrence patterns could be studied. The study aimed to test whether cataloging public T cell receptors could reveal signatures of past pathogen exposure. Of the roughly 410 genotyped donors, 70% to 90% were placed in the genetic ancestry cluster associated with self-reported Caucasian donors. Because of strong linkage in the cohort, roughly five DR-DQ haplotypes were treated as single units for association and clustering. In a later genetic analysis, genome-wide SNP genotypes for about 65% of the roughly 700 donors were used, and that subset was treated as a discovery cohort. Typing coverage differed by locus: A, B, C, DRB1 and DQB1 were typed in about 620-630 donors, DQA1 in around 500, DPA1 in roughly 590, and DPB1 in about 450. Besides the first cohort of around 700 subjects, a separate validation cohort made up of roughly 120 different subjects was used. Class I and class II HLA loci were covered by the typing at four-digit resolution. Donor age, sex, ethnicity and CMV serostatus were compiled together with the repertoire data. Every discovery cohort repertoire had been produced on one sequencing platform. An early release covering some 640 HLA-typed donors comprised about 320 gigabases of sequencing data and tens of millions of unique TCR sequences. In an earlier analysis of several hundred of the donors, high-throughput TCR beta sequencing was used to judge whether each TCR beta V gene segment behaved as functional or pseudogenic. General conclusions and limits of the study: Some IMGT-functional V segments, including TRBV6-2 and TRBV6-3, could not be told apart with the 87-base-pair reads, so those segments were excluded. The authors suggested that the approach could potentially be extended to other disease states and immunological phenotypes. A further reported finding was that TCR beta sequences accurately predicted the HLA-A and HLA-B alleles for most subjects in the first cohort. A later genetic analysis associated a missense DCLRE1C variant with V-gene and J-gene trimming of TCR beta chains, and an independent cohort replicated the association. An earlier analysis of approximately 590 of the donors showed that most TCR beta V segments appeared in productive rearrangements either about 87% or about 30% of the time, which broadly matched IMGT annotations. Because HLA typing was missing for some donors at each locus, association tests included only the typed subset. Most TCR sequences were seen in very few donors, while some public TCRs were found in many individuals. In a later analysis, most CMV-associated TCR beta chains were found to appear HLA-restricted, with HLA associations seemingly driven largely by CMV exposure. Strong co-occurrence of HLA alleles, especially DR and DQ, made assigning TCR associations to individual alleles difficult. According to a later analysis, TCR association rates differed among HLA loci, with DRB1 alleles showing the most associated TCRs and HLA-C alleles showing the fewest. The study listed 150 to 200 TCR beta chains as associated with cytomegalovirus. In vitro tests confirmed that a few of the cytomegalovirus-associated TCR beta chains recognize cytomegalovirus antigens. CMV serostatus was the only immune exposure information available for the cohort. The cohort was sequenced for TCR beta chains only, and without alpha or paired-chain data the features that could be detected were limited. The classifier was reported to diagnose cytomegalovirus status with high specificity and sensitivity in both the original cohort and the validation cohort. Over 15 rarely observed V segments, including chromosome 9 orphons, were excluded from the earlier analysis of several hundred of the donors because counts were too low. A later analysis found that HLA-associated TCR beta chains were more clonally expanded and had lower generation probabilities than equally common non-associated chains. Sequencing depth was assumed to be roughly uniform across donors in the presence/absence analyses, though that assumption may not hold. Several of the top co-occurrence clusters appeared to be linked to parvovirus B19, influenza, CMV and Epstein-Barr virus, according to a later analysis. At a false discovery rate of 0.05, a later analysis linked some 17,000 TCR beta sequences to specific HLA alleles. Compared with the approximately 670-donor mean, donors in an Asian-associated ancestry cluster had fewer N-insertions in productive TCRs, according to a later genetic analysis. Correlated functional status among segregating V segments might reflect linkage disequilibrium, but an unknown experimental factor could not be ruled out. A group of highly shared sequence variants was considered likely to be a technical artifact of the sequencing pipeline.

In total, roughly 670 healthy bone marrow donors made up the cohort. At the time of sampling, every cohort member was nominally healthy, though immune exposures that went unrecorded were likely present. The donor was CMV seropositive and was included in the group of about 290 seropositive cohort members. A peripheral blood sample was provided by each donor, and peripheral blood mononuclear cells were used for TCR beta sequencing. Genomic DNA extraction from the blood cell samples was performed with the Qiagen DNeasy Blood Extraction Kit. Germline trimming amounts to 6 bases on V and 5 bases on J, with 3 as the count of junction bases outside the gene matches. The CDR3 holds 13 amino acids from the cysteine to the phenylalanine. The sequence is cut down to CDR3 DNA, 39 bases in frame from base 1. The germline V gene supplies CDR1 MGHDK and CDR2 SYGVNS. The protocol used for the library was the immunoSEQ multiplex PCR assay. For the multiplex PCR, a mixture combining 60 forward primers for TCR Vbeta segments and 13 reverse primers for TCR Jbeta segments was used. Amplification of the CDR3 region of rearranged TCR beta genes was performed with a multiplex PCR assay on genomic DNA. The amplified TCR beta libraries were sequenced on the Illumina HiSeq System as 87-base-pair reads. Per the source publication's procedure: A later analysis counted tens of millions of unique TCR beta chains across the 600 to 850 repertoires, and some 11 million of these chains were shared by at least two donors. A nearest-neighbor algorithm error-corrected the raw reads and collapsed the reads into unique sequences, merging closely related sequences to remove PCR and sequencing errors. Alignment of CDR3 sequences to IMGT reference sequences was used to assign V, D and J gene segments. For a sequence to be retained, a match of at least six nucleotides to both a V gene segment and a J gene segment was required. Rearrangements were called productive when the CDR3 lacked stop codons and stayed in frame with V and J; all others were non-productive. CDR3 was defined by IMGT convention, running from the second conserved V-encoded cysteine to the conserved J-encoded phenylalanine. Sequences without an unambiguous match to a single V gene segment were excluded from the earlier analysis of almost 600 of the donors. In an earlier analysis of 500 to 750 of the donors, V segments were called functional above 56.7% productive rearrangements and were called segregating when the between-donor standard deviation exceeded 5%. A statistical classification framework was built for diagnosing cytomegalovirus status from the catalog of TCR beta chain sequences. In a later analysis, TCR nucleotide sequences were compared against IMGT/GENE-DB human TR gene sequences so that V and J genes could be assigned. Using the TCRdist pipeline, a later analysis assigned CDR3 sequences along with most-parsimonious VDJ recombination scenarios. In a later analysis, each TCR beta chain was defined by its CDR3 amino acid sequence together with its V-gene family, and reads lacking a unique V-gene family were excluded. A later analysis removed several hundred highly shared, low-generation-probability nucleotide sequences to deal with suspected cross-contamination and a sequencing artifact. In a later analysis, a clonal expansion index for each public chain was calculated from normalized within-repertoire ranks of inferred template counts. Generation probabilities in a later analysis came from a VDJ recombination model fitted to out-of-frame rearrangements, and those results were checked against IGoR. In a later analysis, hypergeometric tests were used to score TCR-TCR, TCR-HLA and TCR-CMV co-occurrence, with a repertoire-size bias correction applied to TCR pairs. A later analysis estimated false discovery rates by permuting HLA or CMV assignments 20 times. In a later analysis, co-occurring TCRs were grouped with DBSCAN, and TCRdist sequence similarity was added when clustering was performed within HLA-allele-positive subsets. Co-occurrence clustering excluded repertoires with fewer than 30,000 or more than 120,000 public chains, plus five with anomalous nucleotide sharing. TCRdb holds this immuneACCESS table with in-frame rearrangements only. Some clones are missing; in checked studies, unresolved V genes explain under half, and the rest has no known cause. The V and J calls and clone size come from that table; D and trimming were worked out from the DNA. The sample contains 150,000 to 200,000 clones, 65% to 80% of them found a single time. The ten largest clonotypes hold 3.5% to 5% of the sample.

Concerning this clone itself: Its antigen has not been determined. No much larger clonotype is one base removed from it; base qualities were not supplied.

This receptor chain uses TRBV25-1 and TRBJ2-3, and TRBD2 aligns with 9 junction nucleotides. Sequenced material: PBMCs. This clonotype was obtained from a woman in her thirties in good health and CMV-seropositive. The nucleotides are TGTGCCAGCAGGGAACTAGCGGGAGATACGCAGTATTTT. Its translation reads: CASRELAGDTQYF.